This section outlines one T cell receptor (beta chain) sequence together with its context. Its antigen target is currently unknown. Qualities for individual bases were not recorded, and no much larger clone is one base off. The sample comes from a study of CD8 T cells in Susac syndrome (dated by TCRdb to between 2019 and 2020). Background on the whole study: Whether CD8+ T cell activation and differentiation in Susac syndrome was antigen driven was tested using repertoire sequencing. The clonality of the CD8+ T cell repertoire was compared across more than 9 healthy donors, roughly 14 Susac syndrome patients and roughly 16 multiple sclerosis patients. On the study overall, not on this receptor specifically: The number of individuals in the TCR sequencing and HLA analysis was acknowledged as relatively small.

Peripheral blood CD8+ and CD4+ T cells from healthy donors, Susac syndrome patients and multiple sclerosis patients were profiled using high-throughput TCR beta sequencing. The healthy donors served as controls matched for age and sex. Bulk CD8+ and CD4+ T cells were purified magnetically by negative isolation, whereas CD8+ TEMRA cells were enriched by FACS. Blood was collected in EDTA tubes and processed within 24 hours, with PBMCs isolated through density gradient centrifugation. PBMCs destined for TCR sequencing were cryopreserved in liquid nitrogen and later thawed in a 37 °C water bath. Purity of sorted or isolated CD4+, CD8+ and CD8+ TEMRA cells was at least 90%. RNA was extracted with the RNeasy kit and about 0.5 to 1 ug was reverse transcribed using random hexamers. TCR beta CDR3 regions were amplified with the immunoSEQ multiplex PCR assay covering 54 Vbeta and 13 Jbeta segments. PCR amplification bias was corrected using a synthetic template baseline for primer optimization and computational correction. In the paper's pipeline: Only productive sequences were kept, with reads annotated to V, D and J genes according to IMGT and analyzed in immunoSEQ Analyzer. To calculate clonality, Shannon entropy was normalized by log2 of the number of productive unique sequences and then subtracted from one. For each patient and control, public and private clones were evaluated among the 100 most prevalent clones. Clones were defined as Susac-specific when absent from the healthy and MS cohorts, from roughly 1,100 published viral clones and from other ImmuneACCESS disease sequences. TCRdb redid the processing of the public reads, applying fastp at Q25 and MiXCR, and retained in-frame beta chains. Duplicate CDR3 protein sequences are folded into a single record with the most common DNA and genes. The V and J calls follow TCRdb's processing rather than the paper's. This sample holds fewer than 150,000 distinct CDR3 sequences; roughly 94% were observed only once. The ten largest clones add up to 0.27% of the sample.

CDR1 and CDR2, looked up from the germline V gene (reference sequence), are LNHDA and SQIVND. Trimming costs V 6 bases and J 0 bases, and their ends lie 6 bases apart. The CDR3 measures 13 amino acids from cysteine to phenylalanine. Only the CDR3 part of the read is kept: 39 bases, read in frame from the first base. Here the chain combines TRBV19 and TRBJ2-1, with the D gene uncertain. Sequenced material: CD8+ T cells from PBMCs. This receptor was identified in a human donor in good health. For the CDR3, the sequence is CASSQDSYNEQFF. Read as DNA, the sequence is TGTGCCAGTAGCCAAGACTCCTACAATGAGCAGTTCTTC.